This T cell receptor beta chain comes out of a study of T cell responses to AZD1222 COVID-19 vaccine. Overall study findings and caveats: The number of AZD1222 recipients seropositive at baseline was only 6 or 7. The study sampled repertoires only after the peak T cell response. Nearly half of unique spike-specific TCRs reportedly avoided B.1.351 and B.1.1.7 mutated regions.

Only in-frame clones appear in the TCRdb table, and some are missing; sequencing was by immunoSEQ multiplex PCR. The data hold tens of thousands of clones, with approximately 86% observed a single time. To note about this clone: Its target is unknown.

V trimming: 2 bases; J trimming: 6 bases; junction bases outside the gene matches: 7. CDR1 is SGHTS, CDR2 YDEGEE, per germline. CDR3 size: 16 residues. This TCR came from an adult in good health. The genes are TRBV5-8 and TRBJ2-1, with 11 nucleotides matching TRBD2. The material was peripheral blood, obtained on day 0 of AZD1222 vaccination. Here the CDR3 reads CASSLRLAGPSNEQFF. The CDR3 DNA sequence: TGTGCCAGCAGCTTACGACTAGCGGGACCCTCCAATGAGCAGTTCTTC.